The entry below describes one T cell receptor beta chain. The CDR3 runs 16 residues. After removal of 4 bases from V and 4 bases from J, the junction contained 12 bases not matched to a gene. CDR1 SGHVS and CDR2 FNYEAQ come from the germline V gene. The data originate from a study of blood T cell repertoires in COVID-19. Study-wide context: From T cells, B-cell-depleted T cells, or PBMCs came the material, which was cDNA or gDNA.

Sequencing used immunoSEQ multiplex PCR; TCRdb keeps in-frame clones, though not all of them. The data contain roughly 200,000 clones, 84% of them singletons. The TCR originated in a human donor in a cohort sampled during active COVID-19. The sequenced material came from peripheral blood. The chain couples TRBV7-6 to TRBJ2-5; 7 positions agree with TRBD1. The CDR3 protein is CASSSAGQAWGETQYF. The CDR3 DNA reads TGTGCCAGCAGCTCGGCAGGACAGGCTTGGGGAGAGACCCAGTACTTC.